This T cell receptor (beta chain) was captured by sequencing in a study of T cell responses to AZD1222 COVID-19 vaccine (dated by TCRdb to 2020 to 2022). For the study in its entirety: TCR sequencing was performed for 230 to 250 trial participants, of whom approximately 200 were given two doses of AZD1222 and around 26 were given two doses of MenACWY control vaccine. Trial participants were enrolled by age into subgroups of 18-55, 56-69 and 70-plus years, and about 150, 27 and 61 TCR-sequenced participants, respectively, were included in these subgroups.

The sample's time point label, decoded: about 28 days (+/-7) after the second vaccine dose. Because spike-specific TCR depth and breadth did not differ between the two schedules, AZD1222 recipients who got a second dose at roughly 4 weeks were pooled with those who got a second dose at roughly 12 weeks. Samples from vaccinated people were obtained from the UK trials COV001 and COV002, which included a single-blind randomized controlled phase 2/3 trial of AZD1222 (ChAdOx1 nCoV-19) in healthy adults. For TCRbeta chain sequencing, PBMC samples were collected from trial participants at day 0 and at day 28 after the second dose. This clone was observed once. The antigen it binds to is not known. No per-base quality is available; no much larger clone lies one base away. The CDR3 regions of human TCRbeta chains were subjected to immunosequencing. For the original study's pipeline: Repertoire TCRs were checked for matches against a reference library of SARS-CoV-2-specific TCRs that had been generated using the MIRA antigen-specificity platform. Breadth was defined as the fraction of unique TCRs that were SARS-CoV-2-associated. Depth was defined as the fraction of total T cells that were SARS-CoV-2-associated. Using the MIRA data, each spike-specific TCR was assigned both to the spike region to which the TCR was reactive and to a CD4 or CD8 class. Log10-transformed breadth and depth values were compared by one-way ANOVA with Sidak's multiple comparisons tests. This immuneACCESS table, as held by TCRdb, lists in-frame sequences with V and J called but not all clones. Of the missing ones, under half trace to an unresolved V gene in checked studies; the others have no known cause. Clone size and the V and J calls come from that table; the DNA yielded D and trimming. Recorded for this sample are some 150,000 clones; 88% of them occurred a single time. About 3.1% of the sample is in the top ten clones.

The paper's findings and limits, for the study overall: Vaccine-associated CD4 TCRs spanned the whole spike protein, with dominant responses in regions 160-218 and 743-854. After two AZD1222 doses, spike-specific TCR breadth and depth were significantly higher than at day 0 and than in MenACWY recipients. Because no day 14 peak-response samples were available, repertoires were characterized only after the peak T cell response. Reportedly, almost half of the unique spike-specific TCRs recognized epitopes lying outside the regions that are mutated in the B.1.351 and B.1.1.7 variants. Conclusions about previously exposed vaccinees were limited because only six AZD1222 recipients were SARS-CoV-2 seropositive at baseline. Participants were mostly white British, with more females than males. The authors suggested clonal diversity may have been underestimated. In the small 56-69-year group, the increase in depth fell short of significance, most likely because of low power.

The sequencing here drew on peripheral blood, taken 28 days after the second AZD1222 dose. The receptor was isolated from an adult who received the AZD1222 COVID-19 vaccine.

The CDR3 corresponds to CASSSAGGPSYEQYF. The bases are TGTGCCAGCAGTTCGGCAGGGGGTCCCTCCTACGAGCAGTACTTC. The rearranged segments are TRBV6-2 or TRBV6-3 and TRBJ2-7, with 7 central nucleotides matching TRBD1. The germline V and J ends show losses of 4 bases and 0 bases respectively, and no gene match explains 6 bases of the junction. Counted from cysteine to phenylalanine, this CDR3 has 15 amino acids. Solely the CDR3 DNA is kept, with 45 bases framed from the first base. According to the germline V gene, CDR1 reads MNHEY and CDR2 reads SVGEGT.